A selection of T cell receptor beta chains follows, all from one sample in a study of blood T cell repertoires in COVID-19. Clones were read by immunoSEQ multiplex PCR, and TCRdb kept only the in-frame ones, dropping some. The table includes about 420,000 clones, over 85% detected once. The specimen was peripheral blood. The receptor source for this set is a man aged 18-30 years with COVID-19, enrolled during active disease. CDR3s include the opening cysteine and the closing phenylalanine or tryptophan. D genes are given only for firm matches. The listing skips clone size in some rows; elsewhere it reads once, few, many or a size class.

size,D,J,V,DNA,CDR3
NA,TRBD2,TRBJ2-5,TRBV10-2,TGCGCCAGCACCCCGGGACTAGCGGGGGAGACCCAGTACTTC,CASTPGLAGETQYF
NA,TRBD2,TRBJ2-3,TRBV5-1,TGCGCCAGCAGCCCCAAGACTAGCGGAAGCACAGATACGCAGTATTTT,CASSPKTSGSTDTQYF
NA,NA,TRBJ1-1,TRBV5-1,TGCGCCAGCAGGGACAGCTGGGAGAACACTGAAGCTTTCTTT,CASRDSWENTEAFF
NA,TRBD1,TRBJ2-3,TRBV7-9,TGTGCCAGCAGCTTCAAGGGGGCCGAGATAGATACGCAGTATTTT,CASSFKGAEIDTQYF
NA,TRBD2,TRBJ2-7,TRBV12-3/TRBV12-4,TGTGCCAGCAGTCTCGGACTAGCTCTGTACTTC,CASSLGLALYF
NA,TRBD2,TRBJ2-2,TRBV9,TGTGCCAGCAGCGTAACTAGCGGGGGCCTAAACACCGGGGAGCTGTTTTTT,CASSVTSGGLNTGELFF
NA,NA,TRBJ1-2,TRBV11-2,TGTGCCAGCAGCTTAGACAGGGGAGACTATGGCTACACCTTC,CASSLDRGDYGYTF
NA,TRBD1,TRBJ2-5,TRBV5-4,TGTGCCAGCAGCTTAAGACAGGGTGGAGAGACCCAGTACTTC,CASSLRQGGETQYF
NA,TRBD1,TRBJ1-6,TRBV6-5,TGTGCCAGCAGTTATTTGGACAGGAGTTCACCCCTCCACTTT,CASSYLDRSSPLHF
NA,TRBD2,TRBJ2-2,TRBV30,TGTGCCTGGGACCCGGGACAGGGACGACTAGCGGGAGGGCCCTGGGAGCTGTTTTTT,CAWDPGQGRLAGGPWELFF
NA,TRBD2,TRBJ2-1,TRBV9,TGTGCCAGCAGCGTGCTAGCGGGAGGGTACCCTATCTTGAGGAATGAGCAGTTCTTC,CASSVLAGGYPILRNEQFF
NA,TRBD2,TRBJ2-2,TRBV27,TGTGCCAGCAGTTTACTCGCTAGCGGGAGGGCCGTGGTCGGGGAGCTGTTTTTT,CASSLLASGRAVVGELFF
NA,NA,TRBJ1-1,TRBV10-3,TGTGCCATCAGTGAGTGGGGAGTAAGCATGAACACTGAAGCTTTCTTT,CAISEWGVSMNTEAFF
NA,NA,TRBJ1-5,TRBV4-1,TGCGCCAGCAGCCAGCCGGGTTGGCAGCCCCAGCATTTT,CASSQPGWQPQHF
NA,NA,TRBJ2-7,TRBV15,TGTGCCACCAGCAGATCTATACAGGGACACGAGCAGTACTTC,CATSRSIQGHEQYF
NA,TRBD1,TRBJ2-7,TRBV11-3,TGTGCCAGCAGCCTGGGACAGGGGGCGGGGGAGCAGTACTTC,CASSLGQGAGEQYF
NA,TRBD2,TRBJ2-1,TRBV15,TGTGCCACCAGCACTGGGACTAGCGGGGGGCAAAGCCGTTTGATCTTC,CATSTGTSGGQSRLIF
NA,TRBD1,TRBJ1-5,TRBV5-4,TGTGCCAGCAGCTTGGGGACAGGGAGCAATCAGCCCCAGCATTTT,CASSLGTGSNQPQHF
NA,NA,TRBJ2-7,TRBV7-8,TGTGCCAGCTTCCCTACCAGGGGGCTAGCGGGGCGAGAGCAGTACTTC,CASFPTRGLAGREQYF
NA,NA,TRBJ1-1,TRBV18,TGTGCCAGCTCACCACGAATAGGGGGTGAAGCTTTCTTT,CASSPRIGGEAFF
NA,NA,TRBJ2-3,TRBV30,TGTGCCGGGACTGCGTACACAGATACGCAGTATTTT,CAGTAYTDTQYF
NA,NA,TRBJ2-6,TRBV19,TGTGCCAGTAGTTTTGACAGGACTGGGGCCAACGTCCTGACTTTC,CASSFDRTGANVLTF
NA,NA,TRBJ1-1,TRBV5-1,TGCGCCAGCTCCGCCGGGGGCACTGAAGCTTTCTTT,CASSAGGTEAFF
NA,NA,TRBJ1-1,TRBV7-6,TGTGCCAGCAGCTTAGCGGAGGGCACTGAAGCTTTCTTT,CASSLAEGTEAFF
NA,NA,TRBJ1-2,TRBV28,TGTGCCAGCCTACAGGGACCCTATGGCTACACCTTC,CASLQGPYGYTF
NA,NA,TRBJ1-4,TRBV19,TGTGCCAGTAGTATAGCCGGGATGGAACTGTTTTTT,CASSIAGMELFF
once,TRBD1,TRBJ1-3,TRBV6-5,TGTGCCAGCAGTTACTCACAGGGGGCATACACCATATATTTT,CASSYSQGAYTIYF
NA,TRBD1,TRBJ1-4,TRBV19,TGTGCCAGTAGTCCAGGGACAGGTACAGCAACTAATGAAAAACTGTTTTTT,CASSPGTGTATNEKLFF
NA,TRBD2,TRBJ2-7,TRBV11-2,TGTGCCAGCAGCTTCATAGCGGGACAAACCTACGAGCAGTACTTC,CASSFIAGQTYEQYF
NA,NA,TRBJ2-5,TRBV6-2/TRBV6-3,TGTGCCAGCAGTCGGGGTGGGGAGACCCAGTACTTC,CASSRGGETQYF
NA,NA,TRBJ1-1,TRBV2,TGTGCCAGCAGGGACCCTAGGGGGAACACTGAAGCTTTCTTT,CASRDPRGNTEAFF
once,NA,TRBJ1-2,TRBV7-6,TGTGCCAGCAGCTTAACGCCGGGGGAAAGTGATGGCTACACCTTC,CASSLTPGESDGYTF
once,TRBD1,TRBJ1-4,TRBV5-1,TGCGCCAGCAGCCGACAGGGAAGTACTCTAAATGAAAAACTGTTTTTT,CASSRQGSTLNEKLFF
NA,TRBD1,TRBJ1-1,TRBV27,TGTGCCAGCAGCCCCCGGGACAGGTACAGTTCTGAAGCTTTCTTT,CASSPRDRYSSEAFF
NA,NA,TRBJ2-1,TRBV19,TGTGCCAGTAGTATAGATCGGACGCAGGGCTACAATGAGCAGTTCTTC,CASSIDRTQGYNEQFF
NA,TRBD1,TRBJ2-5,TRBV27,TGTGCCAGCAGTCCCGGAACAGGGGACCAAGAGACCCAGTACTTC,CASSPGTGDQETQYF
NA,TRBD2,TRBJ2-1,TRBV28,TGTGCCAGCAGTCCGCAGCGGGAATACTACAATGAGCAGTTCTTC,CASSPQREYYNEQFF
NA,TRBD2,TRBJ2-7,TRBV18,TGTGCCAGCTCGCCGGGACTAGCTACAATCCACGAGCAGTACTTC,CASSPGLATIHEQYF
NA,TRBD1,TRBJ2-1,TRBV24-1,TGTGCCACCAGTGAACCCGGACAGGGGAAGTACAATGAGCAGTTCTTC,CATSEPGQGKYNEQFF
NA,TRBD1,TRBJ1-6,TRBV3-1/TRBV3-2,TGTGCCAGCAGCCAAGCGGGACAGGGGACATCACCCCTCCACTTT,CASSQAGQGTSPLHF
once,NA,TRBJ2-7,TRBV7-2,TGTGCCAGCAGCTTAGTAGCGGCCTACGAGCAGTACTTC,CASSLVAAYEQYF
NA,TRBD2,TRBJ2-7,TRBV7-2,TGTGCCAGCAGCTTTGCGCCGGCCCTAGCGGGACCGCCCCGGTACGAGCAGTACTTC,CASSFAPALAGPPRYEQYF
NA,TRBD1,TRBJ2-7,TRBV6-1,TGTGCCAGCAGTGAAATCGGGACAGATTACGAGCAGTACTTC,CASSEIGTDYEQYF
NA,TRBD1,TRBJ1-2,TRBV19,TGTGCCAGTAGTATAGTAGGACAGGCCTCCCTCCTTGGCTACACCTTC,CASSIVGQASLLGYTF
NA,NA,TRBJ2-1,TRBV9,TGTGCCAGCAGCGTTAACTCGGGGGGCGAGCAGTTCTTC,CASSVNSGGEQFF
NA,TRBD2,TRBJ2-5,TRBV7-7,TGTGCCAGCAGCTTACTCCGGGGGGGCGGGGAGACCCAGTACTTC,CASSLLRGGGETQYF
NA,TRBD1,TRBJ2-2,TRBV2,TGTGCCAGTTATCCGGGACAGGGATATGCCGGGGAGCTGTTTTTT,CASYPGQGYAGELFF
NA,NA,TRBJ1-2,TRBV5-1,TGCGCCAGCAGCTTTGGACAGACCGTCTATGGCTACACCTTC,CASSFGQTVYGYTF
NA,NA,TRBJ1-2,TRBV5-4,TGTGCCAGCAGCTCCGGGTCACAGGTATCGGATGGCTACACCTTC,CASSSGSQVSDGYTF
NA,TRBD1,TRBJ1-5,TRBV15,TGTGCCACCAGCAGGATAACAGGGGTAGGTGGACCCCAGCATTTT,CATSRITGVGGPQHF
NA,NA,TRBJ1-3,TRBV5-5,TGTGCCAGCAGGGTACCGGGGTCTGGAAACACCATATATTTT,CASRVPGSGNTIYF
NA,NA,TRBJ2-1,TRBV19,TGTGCCAGTAGTCAACAGGTGGGGCGGTACAATGAGCAGTTCTTC,CASSQQVGRYNEQFF
NA,NA,TRBJ1-4,TRBV18,TGTGCCAGCTCAAACACAGTCCTCCCAACTAATGAAAAACTGTTTTTT,CASSNTVLPTNEKLFF
NA,TRBD2,TRBJ2-7,TRBV6-5,TGTGCCAGCCGCGGACTAGCCGTCGACGAGCAGTACTTC,CASRGLAVDEQYF
NA,TRBD1,TRBJ2-7,TRBV5-1,TGCGCCAGCAGCACCGGGACAGAAACACACGAGCAGTACTTC,CASSTGTETHEQYF
once,NA,TRBJ1-5,TRBV19,TGTGCCAGTAGTAGAGAGGGCCAGAGCAATCAGCCCCAGCATTTT,CASSREGQSNQPQHF
once,TRBD2,TRBJ2-1,TRBV19,TGTGCCAGTAGTCGCTGGACTAGCGGGACCAACAATGAGCAGTTCTTC,CASSRWTSGTNNEQFF
NA,NA,TRBJ1-2,TRBV3-1/TRBV3-2,TGTGCCAGCAGCCGCAAATTCGGGGATAACTATGGCTACACCTTC,CASSRKFGDNYGYTF
NA,TRBD1,TRBJ1-2,TRBV6-1,TGTGCCAGCAGTGTTTCTAGAGTGAGGGGGCAGTCCTATGGCTACACCTTC,CASSVSRVRGQSYGYTF
NA,NA,TRBJ2-3,TRBV3-1/TRBV3-2,TGTGCCAGCAGCCAAGATGGCGGAGCGCAGTATTTT,CASSQDGGAQYF